The following is a TCR beta chain sequence with its context. What this receptor recognizes is not known. No clone much larger than this one lies a single base away; base qualities are absent. TCRbeta CDR3 regions were amplified from genomic DNA using the immunoSEQ Assay, a bias-controlled multiplex PCR. Per the authors' processing: The number of nucleated cells in each sample was estimated from the amplification of reference gene primers within the assay. Sequence reads were collapsed and filtered to measure the absolute abundance of every unique TCRbeta CDR3 rearrangement. For each sample, productive Simpson clonality was calculated by taking the square root of Simpson's diversity index across productive rearrangements. TCRdb obtained this table from immuneACCESS and retained in-frame rearrangements with V and J assigned. These tables miss some clones; where compared with another copy, unresolved V genes account for less than half of the shortfall, and the remainder is unexplained. V and J calls and clone size are given by that table; D and trimming were obtained from the DNA. The sample has 100,000 or so clones on record, 85% to 95% of them singletons. The ten largest clones capture over 5.5% of the sample.

The data were taken from a study of blood T cell repertoires in COVID-19 (dated by TCRdb to between 2020 and 2021). In terms of the full investigation: Samples covering the acute and convalescent phases of COVID-19 were provided by collaborators in the United States, Italy and Spain. Sample metadata almost always included a de-identified subject ID, COVID-19 status, age in years and sex. Samples came from the ongoing ImmuneRACE study (first 160 participants) plus 1,254 subjects from 6 global collaborators. The repertoires were released in a freely available public database meant as a resource for research on the immune response to SARS-CoV-2. The material from the prospective study consisted of cDNA or gDNA derived from T cells, B-cell-depleted T cells, or PBMCs. Subjects who had been exposed to COVID-19, were actively infected with it, or had recovered from it provided the deeply sampled blood TCRbeta repertoires that made up the dataset. Where available, HLA class I and class II types were taken from metadata supplied by the sample provider and were not determined by assay-based typing. Broad study findings and their caveats: How much clinical and demographic metadata was included differed by source and by participant, and the metadata was provided uncurated.

Collaborating institutions collected whole blood in K2EDTA tubes following their own protocols. For TCRbeta analysis, collaborators shipped samples in one of three forms: frozen whole blood, isolated PBMCs, or DNA extracted from either of those sample types. The germline V gene sets CDR1 to MGHDK and CDR2 to SYGVNS. V is cut back by 3 bases and J by 6 bases, with 6 bases in the junction unmatched. The CDR3 numbers 17 residues from cysteine through phenylalanine. Only the CDR3 DNA is retained, 51 bases long and in frame from the first base. Sequenced material: peripheral blood. The chain is encoded by TRBV25-1 joined to TRBJ2-2, and 14 junctional nucleotides match TRBD2. The source is a man aged 50-60 years with active COVID-19. The encoded CDR3 is CASSDGTSGRGAGELFF. The DNA sequence follows: TGTGCCAGCAGTGACGGGACTAGCGGGAGAGGAGCCGGGGAGCTGTTTTTT.